The clone carrying this T cell receptor (beta chain) was counted ten times or more. CDR3 length: 16 amino acids. The junction had 6 bases not matched to a gene; V was cut back by 1 base and J by 1 base. The data were taken from a study of T cell repertoires in cytomegalovirus infection. One entry per CDR3 protein results from TCRdb running MiXCR on the reads. Of 500,000 to 600,000 distinct CDR3 sequences detected, more than 15% appear once; the ten largest clones hold more than 20%. The source material was CD8+ T cells from PBMCs. The source of this sequence is a human donor in good health (CMV status not recorded). Some clones in this sample may be carry-over from other donors' samples. V is TRBV12-3 or TRBV12-4 and J is TRBJ1-2, with 7 nucleotides matching TRBD1. The CDR3 coding sequence is TGTGCCAGCAGTTTAGGATGGGACAGTGATAACTATGGCTACACCTTC. Its translation is CASSLGWDSDNYGYTF.